Each of the 14 T cell receptor beta chains below was sequenced from the same sample in a study of blood T cell repertoires in COVID-19. Generated by immunoSEQ multiplex PCR, the TCRdb table keeps only in-frame clones and is missing some. The table has approximately 70,000 clones, about 81% seen once. Source material: peripheral blood. The receptor source for this set is a woman of 80 years or more with acute or convalescent COVID-19.

Only one count was recorded for this clone. The chain is built from TRBV6-5 and TRBJ1-2, with TRBD1 matching 9 bases. This CDR3 is built from 14 residues. The germline V gene has CDR1 MNHEY and CDR2 SVGAGI. V gave up 6 bases and J gave up 8 bases; unmatched junction bases: 10. The CDR3 DNA reads as TGTGCCAGCAGACCGGGACAGGGAGTGTACGGCTACACCTTC. It specifies CASRPGQGVYGYTF.

The V gene is TRBV30, the J gene TRBJ1-2, with 7 bases identical to TRBD1. Germline trimming cut 0 bases from V and 1 base from J; bases unmatched to any gene: 8. Germline CDR1 is GTSNPN and CDR2 is SVGIG (reference sequence). This CDR3 contains 16 residues. CDR3 sequence: CAWSVPGQAVNYGYTF. The CDR3 bases are TGTGCCTGGAGTGTTCCTGGACAGGCGGTTAACTATGGCTACACCTTC.

CDR3 in amino acids: CASSVGGGGSYNEQFF. The CDR3, as DNA: TGTGCCAGCAGCGTAGGAGGCGGGGGCTCCTACAATGAGCAGTTCTTC. The rearrangement uses TRBV9 and TRBJ2-1; 7 nucleotides line up with TRBD2. The junction had 3 bases not matched to a gene; V was cut back by 0 bases and J by 0 bases. The CDR3 sequence is 16 residues long. Germline V CDR1 and CDR2: SGDLS, YYNGEE.

The chain employs TRBV6-5 and TRBJ2-2; the match to TRBD2 covers 10 bases. V lost 6 bases and J lost 8; bases outside the gene matches: 6. This CDR3 is built from 14 residues. Germline-derived CDR1 and CDR2 are MNHEY and SVGAGI. CDR3 sequence reads: CASRYASGSGELFF. The CDR3, as DNA: TGTGCCAGCAGATACGCTAGCGGGAGTGGGGAGCTGTTTTTT.

The chain couples TRBV5-1 to TRBJ1-2; 9 nucleotides align to TRBD1. This CDR3 comprises 14 residues. Germline V gives CDR1 SGHRS, CDR2 YFSETQ. The trim removed 4 bases at V and 3 bases at J, leaving 4 bases unmatched. The CDR3 loop reads CASSAWDRDYGYTF. For the CDR3, the DNA is TGCGCCAGCAGCGCCTGGGACAGGGACTATGGCTACACCTTC.

This chain uses TRBV5-1 with TRBJ2-1, with a tentative D call TRBD1 (6 bases). The CDR3 is made up of 15 amino acids. The germline V and J ends were trimmed by 5 bases and 8 bases, with 20 bases remaining between them. Germline lookup yields CDR1 SGHRS and CDR2 YFSETQ. The DNA of the CDR3 is TGCGCCAGCAGGGTTAGAGAGGGGGAAGAGGATGAGCAGTTCTTC. It encodes CASRVREGEEDEQFF.

This clone was counted a single time. The genes are TRBV5-4 and TRBJ2-5; 10 nucleotides agree with TRBD2. This CDR3 spans 14 amino acids. Germline V gene lookup returns CDR1 SGHNT and CDR2 YYREEE (reference sequence). V dropped 4 bases and J dropped 5; count of bases not matched to a gene: 5. This CDR3 is CASSLGLAAETQYF. CDR3 coding DNA: TGTGCCAGCAGCCTTGGACTAGCGGCGGAGACCCAGTACTTC. Variable domain in full (rest from reference TRBV5-4 and TRBJ2-5): ETGVTQSPTHLIKTRGQQVTLRCSSQSGHNTVSWYQQALGQGPQFIFQYYREEENGRGNFPPRFSGLQFPNYSSELNVNALELDDSALYLCASSLGLAAETQYFGPGTRLLVL.

This chain uses TRBV28 with TRBJ2-4; possible D gene TRBD1, 5 bases. Trimming cost V 2 bases and J 0 bases, with 11 bases left between them. From germline, CDR1 is MDHEN and CDR2 SYDVKM. This CDR3 contains 16 residues. The CDR3 coding sequence is TGTGCCAGCAGTTTACAGGGTAGGGTAGCCAAAAACATTCAGTACTTC. Its protein product is CASSLQGRVAKNIQYF. Drawing the rest from reference TRBV28 and TRBJ2-4, the complete variable domain is DVKVTQSSRYLVKRTGEKVFLECVQDMDHENMFWYRQDPGLGLRLIYFSYDVKMKEKGDIPEGYSVSREKKERFSLILESASTNQTSMYLCASSLQGRVAKNIQYFGAGTRLSVL.

The gene calls are TRBV9 and TRBJ1-5; weak D call: TRBD1 (5 bases). The CDR3 totals 15 residues. With 4 bases removed from V and 2 bases from J, the gap between germline ends came to 13 bases. Germline V gene lookup returns CDR1 SGDLS and CDR2 YYNGEE. The DNA of the CDR3 is TGTGCCAGCAGCAAGACAGCGTCCGGCAATCAGCCCCAGCATTTT. Translation gives CASSKTASGNQPQHF.

The V and J genes are TRBV5-1 and TRBJ1-6, with D tentatively TRBD1 (5 bases). The CDR3 spans 17 residues. Germline V gives CDR1 SGHRS, CDR2 YFSETQ. Trimming pared 0 bases from V and 9 bases from J, leaving 19 bases between. The CDR3 loop is CASSLGPGGDGGSPLHF. The CDR3 DNA is TGCGCCAGCAGCTTGGGCCCCGGCGGGGACGGAGGTTCACCCCTCCACTTT.

The chain carries TRBV28 and TRBJ1-5; 9 nucleotides match TRBD1. Losses at the gene ends were 6 bases for V and 0 bases for J; bases not matched to a gene: 6. The CDR3 runs to 16 residues. The germline V gene encodes CDR1 MDHEN and CDR2 SYDVKM. The CDR3 spells CASRTGGGHSNQPQHF. DNA for the CDR3: TGTGCCAGCAGGACAGGGGGGGGTCATAGCAATCAGCCCCAGCATTTT.

V usage is TRBV28 and J usage is TRBJ2-7, with D perhaps matching TRBD2 (6 bases). The CDR3 length is 13 residues. V gave up 5 bases and J gave up 6 bases, with 14 bases separating them. In germline, CDR1 is MDHEN, CDR2 SYDVKM. The CDR3 DNA reads as TGTGCCAGCAGTAGCCCGGGGGTCCTCGAGCAGTACTTC. This sequence encodes CASSSPGVLEQYF. The full variable domain, in which reference TRBV28 and TRBJ2-7 provide the parts outside the CDR3, is DVKVTQSSRYLVKRTGEKVFLECVQDMDHENMFWYRQDPGLGLRLIYFSYDVKMKEKGDIPEGYSVSREKKERFSLILESASTNQTSMYLCASSSPGVLEQYFGPGTRLTVT.

This clone has a single count. The chain couples TRBV19 to TRBJ1-5; TRBD1 matches 8 bases. The germline V gene encodes CDR1 LNHDA and CDR2 SQIVND (reference sequence). V dropped 9 bases and J dropped 4; count of bases not matched to a gene: 11. CDR3 length: 15 residues. The CDR3 is CASTGGTRINQPQHF. CDR3 bases: TGTGCCAGCACAGGGGGGACGCGGATAAATCAGCCCCAGCATTTT.

V is TRBV7-2 and J is TRBJ1-5, with D uncertain. V shed 1 base and J shed 3 bases, with 10 bases lying between them. Germline V gene lookup returns CDR1 SGHTA and CDR2 FQGNSA. The CDR3 is made up of 15 amino acids. CDR3 protein: CASSLGRDFNQPQHF. CDR3 sequence (DNA): TGTGCCAGCAGCTTAGGAAGAGATTTCAATCAGCCCCAGCATTTT.